The sample holds a few counts of the clone carrying this TCR beta chain. TCRdb re-analysed the PCR reads in MiXCR, keeping a single row per CDR3 protein. The sample consists of 18,000 or so distinct CDR3 sequences, 40% to 45% of them appearing once. This record belongs to a study of tumor-infiltrating lymphocytes in oesophageal squamous cell carcinoma. The V end was cut by 2 bases, the J end by 4 bases, with 8 bases between. Per the germline V gene, CDR1 is MNHEY and CDR2 is SVGAGI. This CDR3 has 14 residues. The gene calls are TRBV6-5 and TRBJ2-2; the D gene is possibly TRBD1 (6 bases). The receptor was isolated from a male donor with esophageal squamous cell carcinoma. The source material was normal esophageal tissue next to the tumor. CDR3 amino acids: CASSYRDTTGELFF. CDR3 nucleotides: TGTGCCAGCAGTTACAGGGACACCACCGGGGAGCTGTTTTTT.